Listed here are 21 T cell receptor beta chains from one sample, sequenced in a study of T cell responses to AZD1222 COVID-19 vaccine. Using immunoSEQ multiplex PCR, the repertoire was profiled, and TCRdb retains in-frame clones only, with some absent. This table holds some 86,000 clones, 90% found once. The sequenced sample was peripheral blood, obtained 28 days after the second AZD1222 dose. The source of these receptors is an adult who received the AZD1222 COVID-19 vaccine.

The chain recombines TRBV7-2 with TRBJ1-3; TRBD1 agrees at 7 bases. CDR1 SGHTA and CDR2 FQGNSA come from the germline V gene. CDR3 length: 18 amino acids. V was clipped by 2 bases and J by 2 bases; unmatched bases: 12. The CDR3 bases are TGTGCCAGCAGCTTAAGGGGGCAGGGGACTTGGACTGGAAACACCATATATTTT. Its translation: CASSLRGQGTWTGNTIYF.

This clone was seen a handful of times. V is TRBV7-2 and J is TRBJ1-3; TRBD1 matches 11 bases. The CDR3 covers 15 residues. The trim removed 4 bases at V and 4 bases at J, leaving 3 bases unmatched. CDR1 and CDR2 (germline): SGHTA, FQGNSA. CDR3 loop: CASSWDRGSGNTIYF. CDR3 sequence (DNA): TGTGCCAGCAGCTGGGACAGGGGGTCAGGAAACACCATATATTTT.

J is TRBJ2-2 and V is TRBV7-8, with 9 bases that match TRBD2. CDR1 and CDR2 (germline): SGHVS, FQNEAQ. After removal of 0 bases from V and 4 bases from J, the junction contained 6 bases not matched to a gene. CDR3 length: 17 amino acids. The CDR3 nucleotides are TGTGCCAGCAGCTTAGCGCTTAGCGGGGGTAGCACCGGGGAGCTGTTTTTT. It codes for CASSLALSGGSTGELFF.

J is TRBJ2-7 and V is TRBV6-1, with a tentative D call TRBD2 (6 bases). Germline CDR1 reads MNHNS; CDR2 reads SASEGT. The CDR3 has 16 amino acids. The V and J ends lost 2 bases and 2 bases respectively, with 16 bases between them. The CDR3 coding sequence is TGTGCCAGCAGTGAATTGGGCGGGACGGAGGCCTACGAGCAGTACTTC. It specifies CASSELGGTEAYEQYF.

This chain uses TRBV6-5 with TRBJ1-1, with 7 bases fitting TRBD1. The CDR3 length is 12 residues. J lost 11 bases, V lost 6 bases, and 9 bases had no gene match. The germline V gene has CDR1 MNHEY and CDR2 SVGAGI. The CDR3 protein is CASRGNRGRAFF. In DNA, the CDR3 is TGTGCCAGCAGAGGAAACAGGGGTCGTGCTTTCTTT.

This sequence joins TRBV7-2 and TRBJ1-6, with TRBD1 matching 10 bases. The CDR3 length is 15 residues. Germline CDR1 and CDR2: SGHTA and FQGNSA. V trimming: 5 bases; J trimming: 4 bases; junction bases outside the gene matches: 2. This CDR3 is CASSRTGGYNSPLHF. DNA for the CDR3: TGTGCCAGCAGCCGGACAGGGGGTTATAATTCACCCCTCCACTTT.

DNA for the CDR3: TGTGCCACCAGTGACCCCACAGGACCCGATGAGCAGTTCTTC. It specifies CATSDPTGPDEQFF. J is TRBJ2-1 and V is TRBV24-1, with D possibly being TRBD1 (5 bases). CDR1 is KGHDR, CDR2 SFDVKD, per germline. Trimming stripped 4 bases from V and 8 bases from J, with 14 bases between. The CDR3 contains 14 residues.

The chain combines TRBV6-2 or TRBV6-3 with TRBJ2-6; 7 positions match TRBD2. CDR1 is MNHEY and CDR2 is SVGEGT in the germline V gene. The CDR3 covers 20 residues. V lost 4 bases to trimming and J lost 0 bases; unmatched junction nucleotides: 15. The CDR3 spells CASSSPLGGSNVSGANVLTF. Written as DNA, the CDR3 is TGTGCCAGCAGTTCGCCTTTGGGAGGGTCTAATGTCTCTGGGGCCAACGTCCTGACTTTC.

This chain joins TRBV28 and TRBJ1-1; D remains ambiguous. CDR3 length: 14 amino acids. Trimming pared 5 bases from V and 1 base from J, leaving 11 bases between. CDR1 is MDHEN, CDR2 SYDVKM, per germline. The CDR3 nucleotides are TGTGCCAGCAGTCCGTTGCCCGGGAACACTGAAGCTTTCTTT. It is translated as CASSPLPGNTEAFF.

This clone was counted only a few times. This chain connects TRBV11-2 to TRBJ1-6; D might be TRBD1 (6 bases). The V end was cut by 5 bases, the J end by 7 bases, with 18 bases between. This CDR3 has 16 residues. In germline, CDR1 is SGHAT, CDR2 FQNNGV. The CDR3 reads CASSLMGHRANSPLHF. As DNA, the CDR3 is TGTGCCAGCAGCCTGATGGGGCACAGGGCCAATTCACCCCTCCACTTT.

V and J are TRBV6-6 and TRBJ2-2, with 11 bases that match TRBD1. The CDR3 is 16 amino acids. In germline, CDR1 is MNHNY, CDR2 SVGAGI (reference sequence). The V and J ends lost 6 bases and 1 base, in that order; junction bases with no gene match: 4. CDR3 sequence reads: CASSLGQGGNTGELFF. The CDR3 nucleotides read TGTGCCAGCAGCTTGGGACAGGGGGGGAACACCGGGGAGCTGTTTTTT.

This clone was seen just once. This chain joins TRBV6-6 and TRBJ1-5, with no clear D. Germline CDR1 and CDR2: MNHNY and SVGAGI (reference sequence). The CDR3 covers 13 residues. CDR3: CVLAATAGGPQHF. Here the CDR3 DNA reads TGTGTCCTAGCGGCGACGGCCGGCGGGCCCCAGCATTTT.

The CDR3 coding sequence is TGTGCCAGCAGTGCTGGACAAGACTATGGCTACACCTTC. This codes for CASSAGQDYGYTF. This chain links TRBV2 with TRBJ1-2, with a weak D call TRBD1 (5 bases). V lost 4 bases to trimming and J lost 3 bases, with 9 bases between them. The V gene's germline CDR1 is SNHLY and CDR2 FYNNEI. The CDR3 length is 13 residues.

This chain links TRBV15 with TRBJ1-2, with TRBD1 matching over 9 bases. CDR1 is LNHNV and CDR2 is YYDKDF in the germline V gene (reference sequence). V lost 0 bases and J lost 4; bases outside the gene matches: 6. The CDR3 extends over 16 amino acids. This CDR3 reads CATSRDRQDRGYGYTF. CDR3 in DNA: TGTGCCACCAGCAGAGATCGGCAGGACAGGGGCTATGGCTACACCTTC.

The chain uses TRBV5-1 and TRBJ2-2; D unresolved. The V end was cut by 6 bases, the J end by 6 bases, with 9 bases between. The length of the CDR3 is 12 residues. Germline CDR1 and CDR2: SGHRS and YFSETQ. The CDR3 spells CASIQPPGELFF. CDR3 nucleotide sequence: TGCGCCAGCATTCAGCCCCCCGGGGAGCTGTTTTTT.

DNA for the CDR3: TGTGCCACCCGACAGGCCGGGGAGCTGTTTTTT. This encodes CATRQAGELFF. The chain couples TRBV11-2 to TRBJ2-2; the D gene is possibly TRBD1 (6 bases). Germline lookup yields CDR1 SGHAT and CDR2 FQNNGV. Trimming shortened V by 10 bases and J by 6 bases, and 9 bases separated the two germline ends. The CDR3 totals 11 residues.

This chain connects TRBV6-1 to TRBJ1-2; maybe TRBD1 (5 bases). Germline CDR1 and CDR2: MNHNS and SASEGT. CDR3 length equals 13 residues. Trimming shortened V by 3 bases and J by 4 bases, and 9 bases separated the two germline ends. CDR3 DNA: TGTGCCAGCAGTGACGGGGGGTCCTATGGCTACACCTTC. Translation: CASSDGGSYGYTF.

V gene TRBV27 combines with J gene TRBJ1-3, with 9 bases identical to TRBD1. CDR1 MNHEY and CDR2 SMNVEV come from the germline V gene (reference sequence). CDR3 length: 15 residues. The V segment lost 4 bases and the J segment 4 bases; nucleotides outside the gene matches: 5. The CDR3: CASSSQGARGNTIYF. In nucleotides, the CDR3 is TGTGCCAGCAGTTCACAGGGGGCGCGGGGAAACACCATATATTTT.

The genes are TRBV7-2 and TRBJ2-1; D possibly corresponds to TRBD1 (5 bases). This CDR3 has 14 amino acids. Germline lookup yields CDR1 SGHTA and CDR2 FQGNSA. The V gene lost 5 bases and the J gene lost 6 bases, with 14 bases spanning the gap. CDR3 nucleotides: TGTGCCAGCAGCCTATGGGGCCTTTCCAATGAGCAGTTCTTC. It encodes CASSLWGLSNEQFF.

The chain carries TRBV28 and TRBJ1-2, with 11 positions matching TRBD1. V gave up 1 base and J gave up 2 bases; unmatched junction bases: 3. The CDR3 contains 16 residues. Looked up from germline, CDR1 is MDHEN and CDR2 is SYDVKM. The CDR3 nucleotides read TGTGCCAGCAGTTTATCCGGACAGGGGGCAAACTATGGCTACACCTTC. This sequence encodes CASSLSGQGANYGYTF.

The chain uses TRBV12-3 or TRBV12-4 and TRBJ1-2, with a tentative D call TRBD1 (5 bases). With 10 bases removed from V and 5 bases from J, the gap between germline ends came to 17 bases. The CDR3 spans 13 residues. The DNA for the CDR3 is TGTGCCACCTCCGTGGGGACCGTTTATGGCTACACCTTC. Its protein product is CATSVGTVYGYTF.